This T cell receptor beta chain was identified in a study of cytomegalovirus exposure and HLA in healthy donors. Trimming removed 2 bases from V and 5 bases from J, with 12 bases in between. The CDR3 runs 14 residues. Germline V gene lookup returns CDR1 KGHSH and CDR2 LQKENI. 13 Jbeta primers and 60 Vbeta primers were used for the PCR. TCRdb keeps only in-frame clones here, not all; method: immunoSEQ multiplex PCR. This sample has 150,000 to 200,000 clones; 81% occur once, and the top ten carry around 2.1%. The receptor was derived from a woman between 18 and 29 years old in good health and CMV-seropositive. The V gene is TRBV18, the J gene TRBJ2-5, with D perhaps TRBD1 (6 bases). Material: PBMCs. CDR3 sequence reads: CASSPLAGVETQYF. Written as DNA, the CDR3 is TGTGCCAGCTCACCATTGGCAGGGGTCGAGACCCAGTACTTC.